This T cell receptor beta chain originates from a study of response to subunit inactivated influenza vaccine. Each CDR3 protein gets one entry after TCRdb re-called the RT-PCR reads with MiXCR. The sample lists fewer than 800,000 distinct CDR3 sequences; about 15% were seen once. Trimming at V came to 4 bases and at J to 5 bases, leaving 4 bases not matched to a gene. Germline V gives CDR1 LGHDT, CDR2 YNNKEL (reference sequence). The CDR3 runs 15 residues. The material sequenced was PBMCs from blood, taken 11 to 12 days after vaccination. This sequence originates from a middle-aged man who received an inactivated influenza vaccine. This chain links TRBV3-1 with TRBJ1-6; 8 nucleotides match TRBD1. CDR3 loop: CASSPTGADNSPLHF. The DNA for the CDR3 is TGTGCCAGCAGCCCGACAGGGGCCGATAATTCACCCCTCCACTTT. Using reference TRBV3-1 and TRBJ1-6 for the parts outside the CDR3, the full variable domain is DTAVSQTPKYLVTQMGNDKSIKCEQNLGHDTMYWYKQDSKKFLKIMFSYNNKELIINETVPNRFSPKSPDKAHLNLHINSLELGDSAVYFCASSPTGADNSPLHFGNGTRLTVT.